This entry lists 10 T cell receptor beta chains sequenced from one sample in a study of blood T cell repertoires in COVID-19. Profiled with immunoSEQ multiplex PCR; TCRdb holds only in-frame clones, not every one. The repertoire has about 200,000 clones, approximately 85% of them found once; the top ten carry roughly 3.5%. Specimen: peripheral blood. These receptors were taken from a man aged 55 to 70 with acute or convalescent COVID-19.

The V call is TRBV10-3, the J call TRBJ1-1; 8 nucleotides align to TRBD1. After removal of 8 bases from V and 3 bases from J, the junction contained 5 bases not matched to a gene. Germline CDR1 and CDR2: ENHRY and SYGVKD. This CDR3 has 13 residues. The CDR3 loop reads CAIGGTGYTEAFF. The CDR3 DNA reads as TGTGCCATCGGGGGGACAGGCTACACTGAAGCTTTCTTT.

This CDR3 is CASSQGPGELFF. CDR3 DNA: TGTGCCAGCAGCCAAGGGCCCGGGGAGCTGTTTTTT. The V gene is TRBV3-1 (or the pseudogene TRBV3-2), the J gene TRBJ2-2, with D unclear. V shed 1 base and J shed 6 bases, with 3 bases lying between them. In germline, CDR1 is LGHDT, CDR2 YNNKEL (reference sequence). There are 12 residues in the CDR3.

This clone was counted only a few times. This rearrangement joins TRBV19 to TRBJ1-2; D is perhaps TRBD1 (6 bases). Germline lookup yields CDR1 LNHDA and CDR2 SQIVND (reference sequence). Trimming removed 11 bases at V and 3 bases at J, with 16 bases between. This CDR3 has 13 amino acids. CDR3 protein: CASSRGGDYGYTF. As DNA, the CDR3 is TGTGCCTCCTCCAGGGGTGGTGACTATGGCTACACCTTC. Supplemented by reference TRBV19 and TRBJ1-2, the full variable domain reads DGGITQSPKYLFRKEGQNVTLSCEQNLNHDAMYWYRQDPGQGLRLIYYSQIVNDFQKGDIAEGYSVSREKKESFPLTVTSAQKNPTAFYLCASSRGGDYGYTFGSGTRLTVV.

In this sample, this clone turned up once. The rearrangement links TRBV11-2 to TRBJ1-5; D call uncertain. The ends were cut back, 1 base at V and 0 bases at J, with 10 bases in the middle. This CDR3 spans 16 amino acids. The V gene's germline CDR1 is SGHAT and CDR2 FQNNGV. This CDR3 is CASSLGSAYSNQPQHF. CDR3 DNA: TGTGCCAGCAGCTTAGGGAGTGCTTATAGCAATCAGCCCCAGCATTTT. The full variable domain, in which reference TRBV11-2 and TRBJ1-5 provide the parts outside the CDR3, is EAGVAQSPRYKIIEKRQSVAFWCNPISGHATLYWYQQILGQGPKLLIQFQNNGVVDDSQLPKDRFSAERLKGVDSTLKIQPAKLEDSAVYLCASSLGSAYSNQPQHFGDGTRLSIL.

The J gene is TRBJ2-2, the V gene TRBV24-1, with TRBD2 as a possible D gene (6 bases). CDR1 and CDR2 from the germline V gene are KGHDR and SFDVKD. The CDR3 totals 17 residues. Trimming removed 0 bases from V and 7 bases from J, with 17 bases in between. The CDR3: CATSDLGGTSHDGELFF. Here the CDR3 DNA reads TGTGCCACCAGTGATTTGGGGGGGACTTCCCACGACGGGGAGCTGTTTTTT.

The J gene is TRBJ2-5, the V gene TRBV7-3; perhaps TRBD1 as D (6 bases). The V gene lost 0 bases and the J gene lost 4 bases, with 12 bases spanning the gap. Germline values: CDR1 SGHTA, CDR2 FQGTGA. There are 15 residues in the CDR3. CDR3 amino acids: CASSLTAGAGETQYF. CDR3 bases: TGTGCCAGCAGCTTAACTGCAGGGGCGGGAGAGACCCAGTACTTC.

V and J are TRBV5-1 and TRBJ2-3, with TRBD2 matching over 8 bases. Germline loops: CDR1 SGHRS, CDR2 YFSETQ. With 0 bases clipped from V and 6 bases from J, the junction kept 12 bases outside the gene matches. CDR3 size: 17 residues. Here the CDR3 reads CASSLAGLVIESDTQYF. DNA for the CDR3: TGCGCCAGCAGCTTGGCGGGACTAGTGATTGAGTCGGATACGCAGTATTTT.

The gene calls are TRBV5-1 and TRBJ2-3; 8 bases map to TRBD2. The CDR3 is 14 amino acids. Germline V gene data show CDR1 as SGHRS and CDR2 as YFSETQ. The ends lost 4 bases at V and 1 base at J; junction bases unmatched: 2. This CDR3 is CASSATSGTDTQYF. In nucleotides, the CDR3 is TGCGCCAGCAGCGCGACTAGCGGCACAGATACGCAGTATTTT.

V gene TRBV19 combines with J gene TRBJ2-3; 11 nucleotides line up with TRBD1. The CDR3 sequence is 15 residues long. Germline loops: CDR1 LNHDA, CDR2 SQIVND (reference sequence). The V and J ends lost 5 bases and 1 base, in that order; junction bases with no gene match: 2. The CDR3 sequence: CASSADRGRTDTQYF. The CDR3 nucleotides read TGTGCCAGTAGTGCGGACAGGGGGCGCACAGATACGCAGTATTTT.

This chain joins TRBV24-1 and TRBJ2-1; 8 bases agree with TRBD2. The CDR3 is 15 residues long. V dropped 2 bases and J dropped 8; count of bases not matched to a gene: 7. Looked up from germline, CDR1 is KGHDR and CDR2 is SFDVKD. The CDR3 is CATSDSWTSNDEQFF. The CDR3 nucleotides are TGTGCCACCAGTGATTCATGGACTAGCAATGATGAGCAGTTCTTC.